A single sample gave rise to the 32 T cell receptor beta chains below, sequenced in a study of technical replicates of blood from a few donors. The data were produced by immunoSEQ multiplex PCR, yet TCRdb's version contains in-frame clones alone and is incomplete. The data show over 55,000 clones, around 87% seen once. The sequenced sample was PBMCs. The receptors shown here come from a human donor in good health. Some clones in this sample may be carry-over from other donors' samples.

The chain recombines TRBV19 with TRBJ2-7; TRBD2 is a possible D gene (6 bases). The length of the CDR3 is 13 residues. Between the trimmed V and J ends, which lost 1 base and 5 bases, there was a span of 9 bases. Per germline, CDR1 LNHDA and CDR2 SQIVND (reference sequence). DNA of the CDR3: TGTGCCAGTAGTATAGGGAGGGGCAACGAGCAGTACTTC. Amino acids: CASSIGRGNEQYF.

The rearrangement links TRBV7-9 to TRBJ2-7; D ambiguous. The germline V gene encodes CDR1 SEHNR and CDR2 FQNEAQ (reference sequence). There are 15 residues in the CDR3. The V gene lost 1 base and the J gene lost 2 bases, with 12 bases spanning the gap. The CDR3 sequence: CASSLVQVSPYEQYF. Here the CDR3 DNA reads TGTGCCAGCAGCTTAGTTCAGGTATCACCCTACGAGCAGTACTTC.

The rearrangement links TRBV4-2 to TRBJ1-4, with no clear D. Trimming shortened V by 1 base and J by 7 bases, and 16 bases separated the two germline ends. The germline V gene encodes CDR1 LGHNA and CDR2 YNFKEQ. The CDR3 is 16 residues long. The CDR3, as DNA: TGTGCCAGCAGCCAAGGTAGCGCCTCTAGCCGTGAAAAACTGTTTTTT. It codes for CASSQGSASSREKLFF.

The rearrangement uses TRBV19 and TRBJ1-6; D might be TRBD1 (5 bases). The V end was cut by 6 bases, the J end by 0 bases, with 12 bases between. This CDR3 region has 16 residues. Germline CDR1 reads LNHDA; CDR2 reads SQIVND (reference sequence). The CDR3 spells CASRKGKSSYNSPLHF. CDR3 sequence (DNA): TGTGCCAGTAGGAAGGGGAAGAGCTCCTATAATTCACCCCTCCACTTT.

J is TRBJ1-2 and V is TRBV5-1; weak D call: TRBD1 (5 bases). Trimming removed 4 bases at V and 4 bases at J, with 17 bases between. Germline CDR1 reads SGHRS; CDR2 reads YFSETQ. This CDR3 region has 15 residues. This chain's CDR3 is CASSRGGRDGYGYTF. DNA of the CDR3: TGCGCCAGCAGCCGCGGGGGGAGGGATGGCTATGGCTACACCTTC.

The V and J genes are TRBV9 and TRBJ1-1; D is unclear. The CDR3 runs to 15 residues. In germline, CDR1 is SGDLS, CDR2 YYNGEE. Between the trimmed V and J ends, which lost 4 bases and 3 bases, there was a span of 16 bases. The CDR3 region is CASSPRGGSDTEAFF. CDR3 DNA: TGTGCCAGCAGCCCCCGGGGAGGGAGTGACACTGAAGCTTTCTTT. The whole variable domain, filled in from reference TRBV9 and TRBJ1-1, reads DSGVTQTPKHLITATGQRVTLRCSPRSGDLSVYWYQQSLDQGLQFLIQYYNGEERAKGNILERFSAQQFPDLHSELNLSSLELGDSALYFCASSPRGGSDTEAFFGQGTRLTVV.

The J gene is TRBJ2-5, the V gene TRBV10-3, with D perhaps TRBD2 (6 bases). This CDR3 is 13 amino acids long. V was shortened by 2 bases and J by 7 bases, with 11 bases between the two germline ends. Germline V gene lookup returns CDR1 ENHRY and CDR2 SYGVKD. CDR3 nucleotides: TGTGCCATCAGTGAGAACCTGGGGGGGACCCAGTACTTC. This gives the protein CAISENLGGTQYF.

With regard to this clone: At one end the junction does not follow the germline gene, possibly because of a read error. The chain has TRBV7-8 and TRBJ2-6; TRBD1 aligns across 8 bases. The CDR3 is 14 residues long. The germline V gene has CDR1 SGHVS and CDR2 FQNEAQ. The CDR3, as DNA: TGTGCCAGCAGCTTAGGGACAGGGATCGCCATTCTCTGGTTC. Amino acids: CASSLGTGIAILWF.

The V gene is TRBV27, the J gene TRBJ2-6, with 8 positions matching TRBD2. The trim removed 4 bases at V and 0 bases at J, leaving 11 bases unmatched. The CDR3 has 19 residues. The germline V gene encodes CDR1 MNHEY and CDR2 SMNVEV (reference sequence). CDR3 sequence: CASSYRTPGLDSGANVLTF. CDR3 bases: TGTGCCAGCAGTTACCGTACACCGGGACTAGACTCTGGGGCCAACGTCCTGACTTTC. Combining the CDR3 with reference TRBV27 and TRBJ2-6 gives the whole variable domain EAQVTQNPRYLITVTGKKLTVTCSQNMNHEYMSWYRQDPGLGLRQIYYSMNVEVTDKGDVPEGYKVSRKEKRNFPLILESPSPNQTSLYFCASSYRTPGLDSGANVLTFGAGSRLTVL.

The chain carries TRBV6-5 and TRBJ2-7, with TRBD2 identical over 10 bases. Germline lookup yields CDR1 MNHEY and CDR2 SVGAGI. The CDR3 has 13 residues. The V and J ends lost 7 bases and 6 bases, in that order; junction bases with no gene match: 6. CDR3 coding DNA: TGTGCCAGCACTTCGGGACTAGCGCTCGAGCAGTACTTC. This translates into CASTSGLALEQYF.

The CDR3 DNA follows: TGTGCCAGCAGCCTAAACAGGGACCAGCCCCAGCATTTT. Its translation is CASSLNRDQPQHF. This chain connects TRBV27 to TRBJ1-5, with a possible D match to TRBD1 (6 bases). Germline V gives CDR1 MNHEY, CDR2 SMNVEV (reference sequence). V was trimmed by 6 bases and J by 7 bases, leaving 13 bases between them. This CDR3 comprises 13 residues.

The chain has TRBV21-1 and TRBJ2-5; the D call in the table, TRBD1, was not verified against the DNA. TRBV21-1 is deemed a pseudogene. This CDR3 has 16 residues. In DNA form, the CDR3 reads TGTGCCAGCAGCAAAGCGGTGCAGGGGGTAGGAGAGACCCAGTACTTC. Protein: CASSKAVQGVGETQYF.

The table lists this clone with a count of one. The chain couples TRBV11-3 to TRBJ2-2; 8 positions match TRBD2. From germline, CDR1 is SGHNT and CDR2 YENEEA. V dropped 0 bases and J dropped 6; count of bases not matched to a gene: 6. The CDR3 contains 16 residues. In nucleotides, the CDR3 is TGTGCCAGCAGCTTAGATCCGCGCGGGGGGTCCGGGGAGCTGTTTTTT. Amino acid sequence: CASSLDPRGGSGELFF.

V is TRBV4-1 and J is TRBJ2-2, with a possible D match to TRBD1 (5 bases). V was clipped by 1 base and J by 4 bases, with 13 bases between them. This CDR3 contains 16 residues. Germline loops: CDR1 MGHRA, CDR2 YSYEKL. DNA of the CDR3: TGCGCCAGCAGCCAAGGAGGTCAGGGAACCACCGGGGAGCTGTTTTTT. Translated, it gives CASSQGGQGTTGELFF.

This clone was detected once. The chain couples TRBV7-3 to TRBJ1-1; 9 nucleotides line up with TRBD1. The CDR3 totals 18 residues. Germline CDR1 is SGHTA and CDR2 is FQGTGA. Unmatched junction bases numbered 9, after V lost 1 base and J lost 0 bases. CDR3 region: CASSLRVGQGGMNTEAFF. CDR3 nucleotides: TGTGCCAGCAGCTTAAGAGTGGGACAGGGCGGAATGAACACTGAAGCTTTCTTT.

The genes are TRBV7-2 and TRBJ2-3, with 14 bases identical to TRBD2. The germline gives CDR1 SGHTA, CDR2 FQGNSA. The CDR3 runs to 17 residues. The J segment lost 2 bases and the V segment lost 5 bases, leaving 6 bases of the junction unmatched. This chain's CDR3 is CASSQQGLAGDTDTQYF. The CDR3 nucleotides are TGTGCCAGCAGCCAACAGGGACTAGCGGGGGACACAGATACGCAGTATTTT.

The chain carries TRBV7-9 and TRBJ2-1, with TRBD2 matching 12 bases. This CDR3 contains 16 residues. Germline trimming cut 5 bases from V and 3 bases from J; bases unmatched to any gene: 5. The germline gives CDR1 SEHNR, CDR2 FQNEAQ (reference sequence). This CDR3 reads CASSVTSGGSYNEQFF. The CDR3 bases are TGTGCCAGCAGCGTAACTAGCGGGGGGAGCTACAATGAGCAGTTCTTC.

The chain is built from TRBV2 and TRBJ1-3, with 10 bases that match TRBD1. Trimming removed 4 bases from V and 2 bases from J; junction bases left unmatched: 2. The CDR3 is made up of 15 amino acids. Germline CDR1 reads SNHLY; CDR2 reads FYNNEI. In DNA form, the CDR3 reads TGTGCCAGCAGTGGACAGGGGGCGGCTGGAAACACCATATATTTT. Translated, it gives CASSGQGAAGNTIYF.

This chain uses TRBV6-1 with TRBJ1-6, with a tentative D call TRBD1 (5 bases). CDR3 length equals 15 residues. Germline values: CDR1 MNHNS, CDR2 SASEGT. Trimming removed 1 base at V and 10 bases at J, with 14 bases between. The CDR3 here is CASSEGQTHMSPLHF. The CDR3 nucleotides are TGTGCCAGCAGTGAAGGACAGACCCACATGTCACCCCTCCACTTT.

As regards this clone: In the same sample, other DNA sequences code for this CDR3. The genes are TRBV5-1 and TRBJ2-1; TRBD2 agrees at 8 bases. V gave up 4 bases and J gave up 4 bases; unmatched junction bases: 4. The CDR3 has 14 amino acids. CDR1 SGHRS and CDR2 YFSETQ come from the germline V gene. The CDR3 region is CASSASGGYNEQFF. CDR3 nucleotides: TGCGCCAGCAGCGCGAGCGGGGGATACAATGAGCAGTTCTTC. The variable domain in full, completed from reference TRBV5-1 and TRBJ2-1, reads KAGVTQTPRYLIKTRGQQVTLSCSPISGHRSVSWYQQTPGQGLQFLFEYFSETQRNKGNFPGRFSGRQFSNSRSEMNVSTLELGDSALYLCASSASGGYNEQFFGPGTRLTVL.

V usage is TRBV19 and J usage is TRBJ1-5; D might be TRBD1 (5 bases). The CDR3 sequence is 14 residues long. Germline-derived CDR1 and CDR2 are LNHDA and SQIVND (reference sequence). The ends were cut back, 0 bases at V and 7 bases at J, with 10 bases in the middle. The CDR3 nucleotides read TGTGCCAGTAGTATAGACAGGGTTGGACAGCCCCAGCATTTT. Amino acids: CASSIDRVGQPQHF. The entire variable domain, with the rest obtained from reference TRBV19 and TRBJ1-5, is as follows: DGGITQSPKYLFRKEGQNVTLSCEQNLNHDAMYWYRQDPGQGLRLIYYSQIVNDFQKGDIAEGYSVSREKKESFPLTVTSAQKNPTAFYLCASSIDRVGQPQHFGDGTRLSIL.

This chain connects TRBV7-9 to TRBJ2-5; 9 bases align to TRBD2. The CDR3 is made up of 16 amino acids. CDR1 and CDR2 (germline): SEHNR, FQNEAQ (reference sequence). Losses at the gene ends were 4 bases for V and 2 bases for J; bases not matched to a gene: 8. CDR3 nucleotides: TGTGCCAGCAGCTCCATAGCGGGAGTGGAGCAAGAGACCCAGTACTTC. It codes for CASSSIAGVEQETQYF.

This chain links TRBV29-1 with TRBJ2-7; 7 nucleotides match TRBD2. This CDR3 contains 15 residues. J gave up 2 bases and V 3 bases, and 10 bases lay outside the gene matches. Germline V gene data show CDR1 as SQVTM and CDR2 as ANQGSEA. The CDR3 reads CSVEVRTSEAYEQYF. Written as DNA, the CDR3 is TGCAGCGTTGAGGTCCGCACTAGCGAGGCCTACGAGCAGTACTTC.

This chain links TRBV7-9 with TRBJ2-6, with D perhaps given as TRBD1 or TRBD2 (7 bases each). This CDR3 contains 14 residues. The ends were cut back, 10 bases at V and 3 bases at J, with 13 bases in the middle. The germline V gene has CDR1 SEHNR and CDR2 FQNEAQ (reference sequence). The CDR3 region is CATRGGGGANVLTF. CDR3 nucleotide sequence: TGTGCCACCAGGGGGGGAGGTGGGGCCAACGTCCTGACTTTC.

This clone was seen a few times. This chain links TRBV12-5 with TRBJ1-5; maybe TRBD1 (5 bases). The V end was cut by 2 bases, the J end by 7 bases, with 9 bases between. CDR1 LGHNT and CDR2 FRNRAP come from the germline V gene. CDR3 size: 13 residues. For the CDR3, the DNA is TGTGCTAGTGGTTTGCAGGGTGGCCAGCCCCAGCATTTT. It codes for CASGLQGGQPQHF.

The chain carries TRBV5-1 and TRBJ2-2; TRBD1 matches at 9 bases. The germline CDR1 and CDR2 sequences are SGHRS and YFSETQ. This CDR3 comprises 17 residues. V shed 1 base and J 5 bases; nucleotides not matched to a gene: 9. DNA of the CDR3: TGCGCCAGCAGCTTGACGAAGACAGGGGGAGAAACCGGGGAGCTGTTTTTT. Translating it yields CASSLTKTGGETGELFF.

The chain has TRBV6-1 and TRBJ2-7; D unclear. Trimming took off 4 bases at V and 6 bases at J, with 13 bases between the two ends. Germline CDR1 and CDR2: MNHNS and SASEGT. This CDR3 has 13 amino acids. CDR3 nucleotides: TGTGCCAGCAGTGGGATTGGGCAAAGCGAGCAGTACTTC. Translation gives CASSGIGQSEQYF.

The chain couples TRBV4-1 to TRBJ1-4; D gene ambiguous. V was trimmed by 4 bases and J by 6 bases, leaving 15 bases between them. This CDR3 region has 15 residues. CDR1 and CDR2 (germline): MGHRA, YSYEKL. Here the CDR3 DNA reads TGCGCCAGCAGCCCCGACCGGTCAACAGATGAAAAACTGTTTTTT. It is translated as CASSPDRSTDEKLFF.

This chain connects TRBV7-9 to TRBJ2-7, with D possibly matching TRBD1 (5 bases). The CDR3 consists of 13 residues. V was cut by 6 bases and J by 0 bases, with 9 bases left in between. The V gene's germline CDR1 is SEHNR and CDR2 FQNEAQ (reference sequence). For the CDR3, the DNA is TGTGCCAGCAGGGGGCCTCCCTCCTACGAGCAGTACTTC. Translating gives CASRGPPSYEQYF.

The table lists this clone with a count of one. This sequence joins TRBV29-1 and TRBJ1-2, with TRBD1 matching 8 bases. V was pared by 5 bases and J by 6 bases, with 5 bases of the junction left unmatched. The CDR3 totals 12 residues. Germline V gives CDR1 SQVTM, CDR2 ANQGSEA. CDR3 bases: TGCAGCGTTCAGGGGGCGCGTGATGGCTACACCTTC. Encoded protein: CSVQGARDGYTF. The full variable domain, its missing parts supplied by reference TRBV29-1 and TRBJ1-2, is SAVISQKPSRDICQRGTSLTIQCQVDSQVTMMFWYRQQPGQSLTLIATANQGSEATYESGFVIDKFPISRPNLTFSTLTVSNMSPEDSSIYLCSVQGARDGYTFGSGTRLTVV.

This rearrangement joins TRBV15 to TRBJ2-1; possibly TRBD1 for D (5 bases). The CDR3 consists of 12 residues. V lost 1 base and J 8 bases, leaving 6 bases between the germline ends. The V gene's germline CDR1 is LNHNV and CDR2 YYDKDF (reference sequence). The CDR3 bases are TGTGCCACCAGCAGAGGGGGCGATGAGCAGTTCTTC. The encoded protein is CATSRGGDEQFF.

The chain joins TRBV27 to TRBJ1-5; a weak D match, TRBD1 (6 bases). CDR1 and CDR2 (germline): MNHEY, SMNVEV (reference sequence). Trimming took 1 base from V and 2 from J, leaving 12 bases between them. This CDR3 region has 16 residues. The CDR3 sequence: CASSLWGQEGNQPQHF. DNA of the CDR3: TGTGCCAGCAGTTTATGGGGGCAGGAAGGCAATCAGCCCCAGCATTTT.